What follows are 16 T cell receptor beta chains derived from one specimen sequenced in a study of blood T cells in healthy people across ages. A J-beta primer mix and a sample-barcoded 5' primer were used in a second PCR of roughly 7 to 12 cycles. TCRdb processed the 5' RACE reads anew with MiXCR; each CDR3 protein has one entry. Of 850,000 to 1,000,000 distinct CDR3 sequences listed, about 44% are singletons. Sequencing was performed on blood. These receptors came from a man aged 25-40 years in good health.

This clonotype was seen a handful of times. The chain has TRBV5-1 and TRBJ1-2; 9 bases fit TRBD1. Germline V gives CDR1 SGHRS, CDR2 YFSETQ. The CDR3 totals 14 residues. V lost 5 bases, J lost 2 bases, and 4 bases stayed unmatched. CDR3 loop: CASRSGQGNYGYTF. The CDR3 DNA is TGCGCCAGCAGATCGGGACAGGGCAACTATGGCTACACCTTC.

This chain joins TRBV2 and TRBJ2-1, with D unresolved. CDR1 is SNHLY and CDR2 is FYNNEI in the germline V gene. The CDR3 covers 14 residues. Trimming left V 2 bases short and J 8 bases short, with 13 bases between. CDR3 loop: CASSELGSWDEQFF. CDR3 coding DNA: TGTGCCAGCAGTGAACTGGGCTCTTGGGATGAGCAGTTCTTC. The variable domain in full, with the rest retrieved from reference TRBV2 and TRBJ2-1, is EPEVTQTPSHQVTQMGQEVILRCVPISNHLYFYWYRQILGQKVEFLVSFYNNEISEKSEIFDDQFSVERPDGSNFTLKIRSTKLEDSAMYFCASSELGSWDEQFFGPGTRLTVL.

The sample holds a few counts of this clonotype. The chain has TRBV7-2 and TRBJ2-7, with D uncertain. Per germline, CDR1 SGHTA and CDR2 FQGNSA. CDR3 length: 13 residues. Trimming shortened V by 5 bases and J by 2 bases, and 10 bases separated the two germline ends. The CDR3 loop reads CASSPVSTYEQYF. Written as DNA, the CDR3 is TGTGCCAGCAGCCCGGTTTCCACCTACGAGCAGTACTTC.

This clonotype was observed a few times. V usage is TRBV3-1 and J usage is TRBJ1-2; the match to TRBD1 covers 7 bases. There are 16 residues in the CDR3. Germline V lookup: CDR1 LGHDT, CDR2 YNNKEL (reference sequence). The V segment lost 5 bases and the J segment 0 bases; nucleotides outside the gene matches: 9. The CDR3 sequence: CASSIRQGRSNYGYTF. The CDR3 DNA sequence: TGTGCCAGCAGCATAAGACAGGGCCGCTCTAACTATGGCTACACCTTC.

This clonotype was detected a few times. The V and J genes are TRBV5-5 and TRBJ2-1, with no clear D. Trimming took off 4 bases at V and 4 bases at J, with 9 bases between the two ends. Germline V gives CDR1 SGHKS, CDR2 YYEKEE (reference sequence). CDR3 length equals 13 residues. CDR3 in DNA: TGTGCCAGCAGCGTGGCCCGGTACAATGAGCAGTTCTTC. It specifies CASSVARYNEQFF.

CDR3 sequence (DNA): TGTGCCAGCAGTCAATCCGGGACAGGGGAAGAGTATGGCTACACCTTC. Residues: CASSQSGTGEEYGYTF. The rearrangement uses TRBV7-9 and TRBJ1-2, with 10 bases matching TRBD1. The CDR3 sequence is 16 residues long. Looked up from germline, CDR1 is SEHNR and CDR2 is FQNEAQ (reference sequence). J gave up 5 bases and V 6 bases, and 12 bases lay outside the gene matches.

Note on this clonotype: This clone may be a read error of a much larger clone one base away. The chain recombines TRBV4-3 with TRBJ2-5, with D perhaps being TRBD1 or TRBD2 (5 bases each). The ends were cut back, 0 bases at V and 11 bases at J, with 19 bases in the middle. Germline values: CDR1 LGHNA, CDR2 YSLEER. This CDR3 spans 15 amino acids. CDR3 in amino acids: CASSQDWGSSYGQYF. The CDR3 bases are TGCGCCAGCAGCCAAGATTGGGGGTCCTCCTACGGGCAGTACTTC.

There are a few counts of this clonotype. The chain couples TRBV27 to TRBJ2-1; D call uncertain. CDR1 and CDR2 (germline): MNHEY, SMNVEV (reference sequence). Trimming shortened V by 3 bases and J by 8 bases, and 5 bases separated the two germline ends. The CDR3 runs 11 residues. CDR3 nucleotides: TGTGCCAGCAGTTTCCGACATGAGCAGTTCTTC. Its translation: CASSFRHEQFF.

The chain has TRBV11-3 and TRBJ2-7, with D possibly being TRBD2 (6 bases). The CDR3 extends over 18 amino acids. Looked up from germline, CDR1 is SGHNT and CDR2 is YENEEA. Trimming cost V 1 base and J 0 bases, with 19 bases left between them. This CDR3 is CASSLAGGATKSSYEQYF. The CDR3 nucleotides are TGTGCCAGCAGCTTAGCGGGCGGGGCGACGAAAAGCTCCTACGAGCAGTACTTC. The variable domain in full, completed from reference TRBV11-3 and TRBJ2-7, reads EAGVVQSPRYKIIEKKQPVAFWCNPISGHNTLYWYLQNLGQGPELLIRYENEEAVDDSQLPKDRFSAERLKGVDSTLKIQPAELGDSAVYLCASSLAGGATKSSYEQYFGPGTRLTVT.

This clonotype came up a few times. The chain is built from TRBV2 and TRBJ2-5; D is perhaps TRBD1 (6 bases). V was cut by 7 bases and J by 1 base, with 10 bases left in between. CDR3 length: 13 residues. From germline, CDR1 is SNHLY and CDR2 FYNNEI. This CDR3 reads CASTGQIQETQYF. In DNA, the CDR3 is TGTGCCAGCACCGGACAGATCCAAGAGACCCAGTACTTC.

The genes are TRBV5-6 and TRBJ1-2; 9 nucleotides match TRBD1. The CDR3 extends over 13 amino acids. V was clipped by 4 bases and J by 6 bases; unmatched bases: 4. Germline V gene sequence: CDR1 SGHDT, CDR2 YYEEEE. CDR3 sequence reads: CASSARQGDGYTF. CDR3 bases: TGTGCCAGCAGCGCCCGACAGGGGGATGGCTACACCTTC. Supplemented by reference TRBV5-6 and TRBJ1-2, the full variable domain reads DAGVTQSPTHLIKTRGQQVTLRCSPKSGHDTVSWYQQALGQGPQFIFQYYEEEERQRGNFPDRFSGHQFPNYSSELNVNALLLGDSALYLCASSARQGDGYTFGSGTRLTVV.

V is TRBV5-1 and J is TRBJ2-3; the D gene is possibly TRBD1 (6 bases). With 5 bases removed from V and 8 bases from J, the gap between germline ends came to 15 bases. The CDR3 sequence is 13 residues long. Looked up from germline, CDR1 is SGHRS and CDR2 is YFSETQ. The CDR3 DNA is TGCGCCAGCAGGGATACAGGGCCGACTACGCAGTATTTT. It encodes CASRDTGPTTQYF.

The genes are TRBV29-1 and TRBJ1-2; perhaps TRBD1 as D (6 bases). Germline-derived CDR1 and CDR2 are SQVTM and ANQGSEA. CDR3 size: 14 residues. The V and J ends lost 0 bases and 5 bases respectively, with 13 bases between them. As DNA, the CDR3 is TGCAGCGTTGAAGAGGGGGCAGACGCATATGGCTACACCTTC. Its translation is CSVEEGADAYGYTF.

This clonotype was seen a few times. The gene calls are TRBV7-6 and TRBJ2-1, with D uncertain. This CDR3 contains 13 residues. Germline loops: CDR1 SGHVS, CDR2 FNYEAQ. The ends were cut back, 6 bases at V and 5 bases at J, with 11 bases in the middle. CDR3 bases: TGTGCCAGCAGTTTTATCCTAAACAATGAGCAGTTCTTC. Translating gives CASSFILNNEQFF. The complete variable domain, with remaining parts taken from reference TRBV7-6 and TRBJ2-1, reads GAGVSQSPRYKVTKRGQDVALRCDPISGHVSLYWYRQALGQGPEFLTYFNYEAQQDKSGLPNDRFSAERPEGSISTLTIQRTEQRDSAMYRCASSFILNNEQFFGPGTRLTVL.

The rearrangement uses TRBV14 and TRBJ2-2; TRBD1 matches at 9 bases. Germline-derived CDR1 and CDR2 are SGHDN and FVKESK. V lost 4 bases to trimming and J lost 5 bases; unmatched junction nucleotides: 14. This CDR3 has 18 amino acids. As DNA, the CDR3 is TGTGCCAGCAGCCCCCGGGACAGGGTACAGCGGGGAACCGGGGAGCTGTTTTTT. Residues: CASSPRDRVQRGTGELFF.

CDR3 bases: TGTGCCAGCAGCCCTACGGGTGGGAGGGTTTACAATGAGCAGTTCTTC. Protein product: CASSPTGGRVYNEQFF. V gene TRBV7-9 combines with J gene TRBJ2-1; 7 bases fit TRBD2. This CDR3 has 16 residues. Germline CDR1 and CDR2: SEHNR and FQNEAQ (reference sequence). V was pared by 5 bases and J by 4 bases, with 11 bases of the junction left unmatched. Filled out from reference TRBV7-9 and TRBJ2-1, the complete variable domain reads DTGVSQNPRHKITKRGQNVTFRCDPISEHNRLYWYRQTLGQGPEFLTYFQNEAQLEKSRLLSDRFSAERPKGSFSTLEIQRTEQGDSAMYLCASSPTGGRVYNEQFFGPGTRLTVL.